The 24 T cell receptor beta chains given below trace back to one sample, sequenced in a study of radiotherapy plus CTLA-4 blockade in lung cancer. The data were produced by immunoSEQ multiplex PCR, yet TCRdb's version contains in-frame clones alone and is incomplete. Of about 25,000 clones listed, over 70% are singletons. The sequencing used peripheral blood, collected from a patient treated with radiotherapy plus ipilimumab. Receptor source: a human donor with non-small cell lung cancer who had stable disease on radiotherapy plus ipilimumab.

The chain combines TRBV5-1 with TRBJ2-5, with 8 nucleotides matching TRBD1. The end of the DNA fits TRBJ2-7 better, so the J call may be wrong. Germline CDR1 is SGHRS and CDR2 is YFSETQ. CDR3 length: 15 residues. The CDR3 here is CASSRDDRGPNEQYF. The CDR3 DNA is TGCGCCAGCAGCAGGGACGACAGGGGCCCCAACGAGCAGTACTTC.

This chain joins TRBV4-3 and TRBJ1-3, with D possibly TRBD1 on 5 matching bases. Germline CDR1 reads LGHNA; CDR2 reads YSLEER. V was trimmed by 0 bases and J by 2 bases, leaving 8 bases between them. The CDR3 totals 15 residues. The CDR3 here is CASSQDAGPGNTIYF. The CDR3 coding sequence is TGCGCCAGCAGCCAAGATGCAGGGCCTGGAAACACCATATATTTT.

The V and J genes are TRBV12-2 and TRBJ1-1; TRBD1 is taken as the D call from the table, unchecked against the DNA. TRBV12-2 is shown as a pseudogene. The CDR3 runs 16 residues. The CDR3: CASRLEQGASNTEAFF. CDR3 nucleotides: TGTGCAAGTCGCTTAGAACAGGGGGCCTCGAACACTGAAGCTTTCTTT.

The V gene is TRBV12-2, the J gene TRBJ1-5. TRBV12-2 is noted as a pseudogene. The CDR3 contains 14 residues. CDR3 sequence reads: CASRLFYSNQPQHF. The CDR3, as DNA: TGTGCAAGTCGCTTATTCTATAGCAATCAGCCCCAGCATTTT.

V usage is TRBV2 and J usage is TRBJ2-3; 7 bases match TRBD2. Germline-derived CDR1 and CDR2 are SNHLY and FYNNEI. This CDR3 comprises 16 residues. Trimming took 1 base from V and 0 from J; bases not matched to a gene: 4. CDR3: CASSEVGSGSTDTQYF. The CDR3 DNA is TGTGCCAGCAGTGAAGTTGGTAGCGGGAGCACAGATACGCAGTATTTT.

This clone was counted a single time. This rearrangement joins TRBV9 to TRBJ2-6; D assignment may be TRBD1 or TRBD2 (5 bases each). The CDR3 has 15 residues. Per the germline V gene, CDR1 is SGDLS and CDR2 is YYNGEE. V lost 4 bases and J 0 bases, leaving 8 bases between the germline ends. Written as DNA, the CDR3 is TGTGCCAGCAGCTGGGGGACCTCTGGGGCCAACGTCCTGACTTTC. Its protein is CASSWGTSGANVLTF.

The CDR3, as DNA: TGTGCCAGCAGAGGACTAGTTGACACCGGGGAGCTGTTTTTT. Amino acids: CASRGLVDTGELFF. The gene calls are TRBV6-5 and TRBJ2-2; 7 nucleotides match TRBD2. Germline V gene sequence: CDR1 MNHEY, CDR2 SVGAGI. The J segment lost 3 bases and the V segment lost 6 bases, leaving 4 bases of the junction unmatched. The CDR3 contains 14 residues.

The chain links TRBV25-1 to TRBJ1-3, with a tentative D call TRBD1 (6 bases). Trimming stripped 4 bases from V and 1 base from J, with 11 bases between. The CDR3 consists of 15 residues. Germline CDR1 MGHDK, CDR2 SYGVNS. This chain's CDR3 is CASSGLGGSGNTIYF. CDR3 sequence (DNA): TGTGCCAGCAGTGGTCTAGGGGGGTCTGGAAACACCATATATTTT.

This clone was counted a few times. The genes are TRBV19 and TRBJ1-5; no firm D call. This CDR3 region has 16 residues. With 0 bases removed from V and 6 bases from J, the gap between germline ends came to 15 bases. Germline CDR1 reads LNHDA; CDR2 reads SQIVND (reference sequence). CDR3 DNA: TGTGCCAGTAGTATAGATCCCCAACAAGTTACTCAGCCCCAGCATTTT. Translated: CASSIDPQQVTQPQHF.

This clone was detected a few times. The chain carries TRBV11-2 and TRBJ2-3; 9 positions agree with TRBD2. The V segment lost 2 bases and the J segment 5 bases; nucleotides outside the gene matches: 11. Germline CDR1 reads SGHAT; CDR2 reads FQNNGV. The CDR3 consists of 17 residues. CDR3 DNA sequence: TGTGCCAGCAGCTTATTTGGGAGGCGGGAGGGAAGAGATACGCAGTATTTT. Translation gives CASSLFGRREGRDTQYF. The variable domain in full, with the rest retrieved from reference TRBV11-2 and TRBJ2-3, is EAGVAQSPRYKIIEKRQSVAFWCNPISGHATLYWYQQILGQGPKLLIQFQNNGVVDDSQLPKDRFSAERLKGVDSTLKIQPAKLEDSAVYLCASSLFGRREGRDTQYFGPGTRLTVL.

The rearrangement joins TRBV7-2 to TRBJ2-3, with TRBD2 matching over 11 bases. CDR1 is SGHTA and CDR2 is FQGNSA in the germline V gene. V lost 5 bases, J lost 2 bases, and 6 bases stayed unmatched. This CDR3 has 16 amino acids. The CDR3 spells CASSQLSGRATDTQYF. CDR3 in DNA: TGTGCCAGCAGCCAACTTAGCGGGAGGGCCACAGATACGCAGTATTTT.

The CDR3 bases are TGTGCCAGCAGCTTTGTGGGTTCCCAAGAGACCCAGTACTTC. It encodes CASSFVGSQETQYF. This chain uses TRBV5-4 with TRBJ2-5; D is unresolved. V was cut by 2 bases and J by 1 base, with 9 bases left in between. Germline lookup yields CDR1 SGHNT and CDR2 YYREEE (reference sequence). The CDR3 length is 14 residues.

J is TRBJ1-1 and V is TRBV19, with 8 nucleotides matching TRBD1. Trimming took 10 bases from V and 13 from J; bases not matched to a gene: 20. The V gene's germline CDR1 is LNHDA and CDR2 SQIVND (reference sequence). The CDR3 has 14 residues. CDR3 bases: TGTGCCACCAGGACGGACAGGGCTCAGGACCTCTTTTTCTTT. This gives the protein CATRTDRAQDLFFF.

This CDR3 is CASSQGLGGDTQYF. CDR3 DNA sequence: TGCGCCAGCAGCCAAGGCCTAGGGGGAGATACGCAGTATTTT. The rearrangement links TRBV4-3 to TRBJ2-3; weak D call: TRBD1 (6 bases). CDR3 length equals 14 residues. Trimming pared 1 base from V and 5 bases from J, leaving 10 bases between. Germline V lookup: CDR1 LGHNA, CDR2 YSLEER.

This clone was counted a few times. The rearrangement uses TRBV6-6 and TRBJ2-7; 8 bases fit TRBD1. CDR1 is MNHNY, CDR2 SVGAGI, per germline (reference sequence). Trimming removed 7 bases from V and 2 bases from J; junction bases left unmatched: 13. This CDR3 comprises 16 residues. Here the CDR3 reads CASKLGPGQEPYEQYF. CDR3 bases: TGTGCCAGCAAGTTAGGGCCGGGACAGGAGCCCTACGAGCAGTACTTC.

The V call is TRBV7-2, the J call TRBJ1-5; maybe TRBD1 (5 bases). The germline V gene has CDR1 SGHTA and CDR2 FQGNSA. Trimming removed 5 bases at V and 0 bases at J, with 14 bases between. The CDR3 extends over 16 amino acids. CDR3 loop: CASSPGAGGSNQPQHF. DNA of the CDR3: TGTGCCAGCAGCCCCGGGGCTGGGGGTAGCAATCAGCCCCAGCATTTT. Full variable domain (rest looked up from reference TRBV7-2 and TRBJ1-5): GAGVSQSPSNKVTEKGKDVELRCDPISGHTALYWYRQSLGQGLEFLIYFQGNSAPDKSGLPSDRFSAERTGGSVSTLTIQRTQQEDSAVYLCASSPGAGGSNQPQHFGDGTRLSIL.

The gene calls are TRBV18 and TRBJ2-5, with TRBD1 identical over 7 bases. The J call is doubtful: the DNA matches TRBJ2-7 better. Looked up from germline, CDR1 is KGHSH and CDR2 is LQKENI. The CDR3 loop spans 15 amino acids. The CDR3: CASSPSLTGRHEQYF. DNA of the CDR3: TGTGCCAGCTCACCCTCCTTGACAGGGCGACACGAGCAGTACTTC.

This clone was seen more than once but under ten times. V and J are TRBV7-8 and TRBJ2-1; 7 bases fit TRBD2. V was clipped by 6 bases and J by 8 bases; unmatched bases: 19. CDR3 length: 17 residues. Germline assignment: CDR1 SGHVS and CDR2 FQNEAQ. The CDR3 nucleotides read TGTGCCAGCAGGATGGGGCGGGGAAAAACCCGGGGGGATGAGCAGTTCTTC. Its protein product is CASRMGRGKTRGDEQFF. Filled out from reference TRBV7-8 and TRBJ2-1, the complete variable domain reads GAGVSQSPRYKVAKRGQDVALRCDPISGHVSLFWYQQALGQGPEFLTYFQNEAQLDKSGLPSDRFFAERPEGSVSTLKIQRTQQEDSAVYLCASRMGRGKTRGDEQFFGPGTRLTVL.

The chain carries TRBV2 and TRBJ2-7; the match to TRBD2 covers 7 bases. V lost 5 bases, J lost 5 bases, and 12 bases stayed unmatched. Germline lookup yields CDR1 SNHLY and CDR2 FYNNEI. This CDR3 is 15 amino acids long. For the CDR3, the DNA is TGTGCCAGCAGTAGGGAGGGAGGGCCAAAGGACGAGCAGTACTTC. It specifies CASSREGGPKDEQYF.

The CDR3 spells CASSDGTDSFNQPQHF. As DNA, the CDR3 is TGTGCCAGCAGTGATGGGACAGACTCCTTCAATCAGCCCCAGCATTTT. The gene calls are TRBV27 and TRBJ1-5, with 7 bases fitting TRBD1. The length of the CDR3 is 16 residues. Germline V CDR1 and CDR2: MNHEY, SMNVEV (reference sequence). V gave up 5 bases and J gave up 3 bases; unmatched junction bases: 10.

CDR3 protein: CASSLAAGVTYEQYF. CDR3 in DNA: TGTGCCAGCAGCTTAGCGGCAGGGGTAACCTACGAGCAGTACTTC. This rearrangement joins TRBV13 to TRBJ2-7; possible D gene TRBD1, 6 bases. Germline loops: CDR1 PRHDT, CDR2 FYEKMQ (reference sequence). CDR3 length: 15 residues. The V and J ends lost 1 base and 2 bases respectively, with 12 bases between them.

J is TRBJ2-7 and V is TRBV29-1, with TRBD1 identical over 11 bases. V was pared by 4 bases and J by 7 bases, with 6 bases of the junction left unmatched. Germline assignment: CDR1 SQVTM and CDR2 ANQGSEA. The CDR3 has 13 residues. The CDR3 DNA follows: TGCAGCGTTGTTGGACAGGGGGCTTGGGAGCAGTACTTC. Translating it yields CSVVGQGAWEQYF.

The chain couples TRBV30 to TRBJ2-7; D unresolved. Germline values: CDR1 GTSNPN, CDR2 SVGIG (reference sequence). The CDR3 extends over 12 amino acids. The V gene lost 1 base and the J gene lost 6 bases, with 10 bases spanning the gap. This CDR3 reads CAWSASRGEQYF. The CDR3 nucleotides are TGTGCCTGGAGTGCAAGTCGTGGCGAGCAGTACTTC.

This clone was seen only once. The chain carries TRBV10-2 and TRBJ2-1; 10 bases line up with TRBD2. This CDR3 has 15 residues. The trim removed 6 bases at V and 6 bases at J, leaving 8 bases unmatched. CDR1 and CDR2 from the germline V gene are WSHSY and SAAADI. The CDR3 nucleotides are TGCGCCAGCAGCGCGTCTAGCGGGAGTCGCAATGAGCAGTTCTTC. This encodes CASSASSGSRNEQFF.